This entry features one TCR beta chain sequence. The data stem from a study of blood T cells in healthy people across ages. Alongside a J-beta primer mix, a sample-barcoded 5' primer served in a second PCR lasting roughly 7 to 11 cycles. TCRdb redid the calling of the 5' RACE reads with MiXCR, one entry per CDR3 protein. The repertoire includes about 1.7 million distinct CDR3 sequences, under 30% of them detected once, and about 7.7% sits in the top ten. Unmatched junction bases numbered 7, after V lost 6 bases and J lost 3 bases. The CDR3 sequence is 15 residues long. Germline values: CDR1 MNHEY, CDR2 SVGAGI.

Sequencing used blood. The chain carries TRBV6-5 and TRBJ1-4, with 7 nucleotides matching TRBD1. This sequence was found in a woman aged 25-40 years in good health. CDR3 amino acids: CASSQTGVANEKLFF. Here the CDR3 DNA reads TGTGCCAGCAGCCAAACAGGGGTCGCTAATGAAAAACTGTTTTTT.